One and the same sample provided the 29 T cell receptor beta chains below, sequenced in a study of technical replicates of blood from several donors. Libraries were prepared by immunoSEQ multiplex PCR; TCRdb keeps only in-frame clonotypes and omits some of them. The table includes 95,000 or so clones, approximately 95% detected once. The sample taken for sequencing was T cells isolated from PBMCs. The receptor set was obtained from a human donor in good health.

The J gene is TRBJ1-2, the V gene TRBV6-5, with TRBD1 matching 7 bases. Germline assignment: CDR1 MNHEY and CDR2 SVGAGI. The CDR3 contains 15 residues. Trimming at V came to 5 bases and at J to 8 bases, leaving 14 bases not matched to a gene. DNA of the CDR3: TGTGCCAGCAGTCGGGACTTTACAGGGGAAGTAGGCTACACCTTC. Amino acids: CASSRDFTGEVGYTF.

The chain joins TRBV28 to TRBJ2-7; the D gene is possibly TRBD2 (5 bases). Germline V gene sequence: CDR1 MDHEN, CDR2 SYDVKM. With 5 bases removed from V and 3 bases from J, the gap between germline ends came to 8 bases. The CDR3 runs to 12 residues. The CDR3: CASSKTSYEQYF. The CDR3, as DNA: TGTGCCAGCAGTAAAACTAGCTACGAGCAGTACTTC.

This chain connects TRBV4-3 to TRBJ2-1; D not certain. Germline-derived CDR1 and CDR2 are LGHNA and YSLEER. Trimming pared 1 base from V and 0 bases from J, leaving 7 bases between. The length of the CDR3 is 15 residues. The CDR3 loop is CASSQVEYSYNEQFF. The CDR3 DNA follows: TGCGCCAGCAGCCAAGTTGAGTACTCCTACAATGAGCAGTTCTTC.

The chain has TRBV6-1 and TRBJ2-1; the D gene is possibly TRBD1 (6 bases). Germline CDR1 is MNHNS and CDR2 is SASEGT. The length of the CDR3 is 13 residues. With 5 bases removed from V and 5 bases from J, the gap between germline ends came to 10 bases. CDR3 loop: CASSPGTNNEQFF. The DNA for the CDR3 is TGTGCCAGCAGTCCCGGGACAAACAATGAGCAGTTCTTC.

This chain uses TRBV9 with TRBJ2-3; 8 nucleotides line up with TRBD2. Germline V gene sequence: CDR1 SGDLS, CDR2 YYNGEE. With V trimmed by 2 bases and J by 2 bases, 4 bases remained unmatched. The CDR3 contains 15 residues. CDR3 in amino acids: CASSVQGLDTDTQYF. CDR3 sequence (DNA): TGTGCCAGCAGCGTGCAGGGACTAGACACAGATACGCAGTATTTT.

The J gene is TRBJ2-3, the V gene TRBV4-1; 13 bases fit TRBD2. V trimming: 4 bases; J trimming: 2 bases; junction bases outside the gene matches: 6. The CDR3 has 17 residues. Germline V gene lookup returns CDR1 MGHRA and CDR2 YSYEKL. CDR3 DNA: TGCGCCAGCAGCCTCGGACTAGCGGGAGTGATCACAGATACGCAGTATTTT. Encoded protein: CASSLGLAGVITDTQYF.

The chain recombines TRBV30 with TRBJ1-1; the D gene is possibly TRBD1 (5 bases). CDR3 length equals 13 residues. The germline V gene has CDR1 GTSNPN and CDR2 SVGIG (reference sequence). V lost 7 bases and J lost 1, with 13 bases in between. CDR3 bases: TGTGCCTCCTCCGGACACTCGAACACTGAAGCTTTCTTT. Protein: CASSGHSNTEAFF. Full variable domain (rest looked up from reference TRBV30 and TRBJ1-1): SQTIHQWPATLVQPVGSPLSLECTVEGTSNPNLYWYRQAAGRGLQLLFYSVGIGQISSEVPQNLSASRPQDRQFILSSKKLLLSDSGFYLCASSGHSNTEAFFGQGTRLTVV.

The chain recombines TRBV13 with TRBJ1-2, with D perhaps TRBD1 (5 bases). V gave up 4 bases and J gave up 2 bases, with 17 bases separating them. The CDR3 extends over 16 amino acids. In germline, CDR1 is PRHDT, CDR2 FYEKMQ (reference sequence). DNA for the CDR3: TGTGCCAGCAGCTCTACCACAATCGGACAAAACTATGGCTACACCTTC. It yields the protein CASSSTTIGQNYGYTF.

To note about this clone: The same CDR3 arises from other DNA sequences in this sample as well. The CDR3: CASSLTGAQETQYF. CDR3 nucleotide sequence: TGCGCCAGCAGCTTGACAGGAGCTCAAGAGACCCAGTACTTC. The chain is built from TRBV5-1 and TRBJ2-5, with D perhaps matching TRBD1 (5 bases). Germline lookup yields CDR1 SGHRS and CDR2 YFSETQ. V lost 1 base, J lost 2 bases, and 9 bases lay in between. CDR3 size: 14 residues.

The chain uses TRBV5-1 and TRBJ2-3; TRBD1 matches at 7 bases. Germline CDR1 reads SGHRS; CDR2 reads YFSETQ. The junction had 3 bases not matched to a gene; V was cut back by 3 bases and J by 2 bases. The length of the CDR3 is 14 residues. The CDR3: CASSSDRATDTQYF. CDR3 DNA sequence: TGCGCCAGCAGCTCAGACAGGGCCACAGATACGCAGTATTTT.

The chain uses TRBV6-5 and TRBJ2-7; 13 bases map to TRBD2. The V gene end was trimmed by 7 bases and the J gene end by 4 bases; junction bases not matched to a gene: 7. The CDR3 covers 15 residues. Germline V gene lookup returns CDR1 MNHEY and CDR2 SVGAGI. CDR3: CASIGLAGEEYEQYF. The CDR3 region has the DNA TGTGCCAGCATTGGACTAGCGGGAGAAGAGTACGAGCAGTACTTC.

The gene calls are TRBV27 and TRBJ1-2; D unclear. Germline loops: CDR1 MNHEY, CDR2 SMNVEV (reference sequence). CDR3 length: 14 amino acids. V was cut by 0 bases and J by 4 bases, with 9 bases left in between. CDR3 loop: CASSLSADIYGYTF. The CDR3 DNA reads TGTGCCAGCAGTTTATCCGCAGATATCTATGGCTACACCTTC.

This chain uses TRBV9 with TRBJ2-1, with 7 bases matching TRBD2. The germline gives CDR1 SGDLS, CDR2 YYNGEE. The CDR3 loop spans 14 amino acids. V was pared by 4 bases and J by 4 bases, with 5 bases of the junction left unmatched. CDR3 amino acids: CASSPGGTYNEQFF. The CDR3 DNA sequence: TGTGCCAGCAGCCCCGGGGGGACTTACAATGAGCAGTTCTTC. Full variable domain (remainder filled in from reference TRBV9 and TRBJ2-1): DSGVTQTPKHLITATGQRVTLRCSPRSGDLSVYWYQQSLDQGLQFLIQYYNGEERAKGNILERFSAQQFPDLHSELNLSSLELGDSALYFCASSPGGTYNEQFFGPGTRLTVL.

The V call is TRBV5-1, the J call TRBJ2-5; D possibly corresponds to TRBD1 (6 bases). Germline CDR1 reads SGHRS; CDR2 reads YFSETQ. V was trimmed by 9 bases and J by 3 bases, leaving 12 bases between them. The CDR3 extends over 12 amino acids. CDR3 bases: TGCGCCACCCGAGACAGGAAAGAGACCCAGTACTTC. It specifies CATRDRKETQYF.

The rearrangement links TRBV4-2 to TRBJ2-1; 9 positions agree with TRBD2. CDR3 length: 15 residues. V lost 4 bases to trimming and J lost 4 bases; unmatched junction nucleotides: 5. Germline V gene data show CDR1 as LGHNA and CDR2 as YNFKEQ. The CDR3 here is CASSRSGSAYNEQFF. The CDR3 DNA reads as TGTGCCAGCAGCCGTAGCGGGAGCGCTTACAATGAGCAGTTCTTC.

This sequence joins TRBV28 and TRBJ2-1, with D possibly matching TRBD1 (5 bases). V was cut by 2 bases and J by 5 bases, with 10 bases left in between. The CDR3 extends over 14 amino acids. CDR1 is MDHEN, CDR2 SYDVKM, per germline. CDR3 nucleotides: TGTGCCAGCAGTTTAATAGGGGCAGACAATGAGCAGTTCTTC. It specifies CASSLIGADNEQFF.

The rearrangement uses TRBV6-5 and TRBJ1-5, with TRBD1 matching over 8 bases. From germline, CDR1 is MNHEY and CDR2 SVGAGI. The CDR3 has 14 residues. V lost 5 bases, J lost 1 base, and 1 base stayed unmatched. CDR3 DNA: TGTGCCAGCAGTAGGACAGGGAGCAATCAGCCCCAGCATTTT. Encoded protein: CASSRTGSNQPQHF.

The rearrangement links TRBV4-3 to TRBJ2-1; 9 bases agree with TRBD2. Unmatched junction bases numbered 8, after V lost 0 bases and J lost 8 bases. The CDR3 loop spans 16 amino acids. Looked up from germline, CDR1 is LGHNA and CDR2 is YSLEER. The CDR3 loop reads CASSQDFLLAGHEQFF. CDR3 sequence (DNA): TGCGCCAGCAGCCAAGATTTCTTGCTAGCGGGACATGAGCAGTTCTTC.

The rearrangement links TRBV7-2 to TRBJ2-2; 8 nucleotides agree with TRBD2. The CDR3 spans 13 residues. J was trimmed by 6 bases and V by 8 bases; bases with no gene match: 5. The germline CDR1 and CDR2 sequences are SGHTA and FQGNSA. Here the CDR3 reads CASGVAGPGELFF. CDR3 DNA sequence: TGTGCCAGCGGAGTAGCGGGACCCGGGGAGCTGTTTTTT.

The chain joins TRBV7-2 to TRBJ2-3, with a weak D call TRBD2 (6 bases). The CDR3 extends over 15 amino acids. Trimming left V 0 bases short and J 6 bases short, with 13 bases between. Germline-derived CDR1 and CDR2 are SGHTA and FQGNSA. The CDR3 DNA is TGTGCCAGCAGCTTAGCGAGACTAGAGGCGGATACGCAGTATTTT. Translated, it gives CASSLARLEADTQYF.

This rearrangement joins TRBV2 to TRBJ2-7; TRBD1 might be the D (6 bases). Germline V gene lookup returns CDR1 SNHLY and CDR2 FYNNEI. V dropped 7 bases and J dropped 7 bases, with 26 bases sitting between them. The CDR3 length is 16 residues. In DNA form, the CDR3 reads TGTGCCAGCATAATGGTTCTGGGACCCCTAGGGGGAGAGCAGTACTTC. Translation: CASIMVLGPLGGEQYF.

Only one count was recorded for this clone. The V and J genes are TRBV5-1 and TRBJ2-5; TRBD2 might be the D (5 bases). The germline V gene encodes CDR1 SGHRS and CDR2 YFSETQ. The CDR3 spans 13 residues. V lost 4 bases and J lost 2, with 9 bases in between. CDR3 coding DNA: TGCGCCAGCAGCCCTATAGCGCAAGAGACCCAGTACTTC. Its translation is CASSPIAQETQYF.

The V and J genes are TRBV20-1 and TRBJ1-2, with 10 bases identical to TRBD1. CDR1 and CDR2 (germline): DFQATT, SNEGSKA (reference sequence). This CDR3 spans 11 amino acids. The CDR3 is CSARDRGGYTF. DNA of the CDR3: TGCAGCGCCCGGGACAGGGGCGGCTACACCTTC.

This clone was found a few times. The V gene is TRBV4-2, the J gene TRBJ2-7; 7 bases fit TRBD2. CDR1 is LGHNA, CDR2 YNFKEQ, per germline. CDR3 size: 16 residues. J gave up 6 bases and V 1 base, and 12 bases lay outside the gene matches. This CDR3 reads CASSQVLSRLAAEQYF. The CDR3 nucleotides read TGTGCCAGCAGCCAAGTTCTGTCTCGGCTAGCGGCCGAGCAGTACTTC.

This clone occurred once. DNA of the CDR3: TGTGCCAGTAGTATTAGGGGAGCGGGAGGGCGTCGTGGCGAGCAGTACTTC. Translating gives CASSIRGAGGRRGEQYF. This chain joins TRBV19 and TRBJ2-7; 10 bases map to TRBD2. This CDR3 is built from 17 residues. Germline CDR1 is LNHDA and CDR2 is SQIVND (reference sequence). J gave up 6 bases and V 3 bases, and 14 bases lay outside the gene matches.

This chain uses TRBV6-6 with TRBJ1-2, with 7 bases lining up with TRBD1. The CDR3 runs to 16 residues. The V segment lost 7 bases and the J segment 0 bases; nucleotides outside the gene matches: 11. Germline V gene lookup returns CDR1 MNHNY and CDR2 SVGAGI (reference sequence). This chain's CDR3 is CASIHRGLLANYGYTF. The CDR3 nucleotides are TGTGCCAGCATCCACAGGGGACTTTTAGCTAACTATGGCTACACCTTC.

The V call is TRBV7-3, the J call TRBJ2-7; maybe TRBD2 (6 bases). This CDR3 has 13 amino acids. V was clipped by 1 base and J by 3 bases, with 7 bases between them. The germline V gene has CDR1 SGHTA and CDR2 FQGTGA. The CDR3: CASSLSGVYEQYF. CDR3 coding DNA: TGTGCCAGCAGCTTAAGCGGGGTCTACGAGCAGTACTTC.

The chain is built from TRBV27 and TRBJ2-7; 12 bases map to TRBD2. Germline V gene lookup returns CDR1 MNHEY and CDR2 SMNVEV (reference sequence). The V and J ends lost 8 bases and 4 bases, in that order; junction bases with no gene match: 9. This CDR3 has 15 residues. For the CDR3, the DNA is TGTGCCAGCGGGTTACTAGCGGGGGGAGGATACGAGCAGTACTTC. Encoded protein: CASGLLAGGGYEQYF.

The rearrangement links TRBV7-9 to TRBJ2-1; the match to TRBD1 covers 7 bases. Germline V CDR1 and CDR2: SEHNR, FQNEAQ (reference sequence). The junction had 9 bases not matched to a gene; V was cut back by 8 bases and J by 5 bases. The CDR3 length is 14 residues. CDR3 DNA: TGTGCCAGCTCACCTCGGGACAGCAACAATGAGCAGTTCTTC. It specifies CASSPRDSNNEQFF.